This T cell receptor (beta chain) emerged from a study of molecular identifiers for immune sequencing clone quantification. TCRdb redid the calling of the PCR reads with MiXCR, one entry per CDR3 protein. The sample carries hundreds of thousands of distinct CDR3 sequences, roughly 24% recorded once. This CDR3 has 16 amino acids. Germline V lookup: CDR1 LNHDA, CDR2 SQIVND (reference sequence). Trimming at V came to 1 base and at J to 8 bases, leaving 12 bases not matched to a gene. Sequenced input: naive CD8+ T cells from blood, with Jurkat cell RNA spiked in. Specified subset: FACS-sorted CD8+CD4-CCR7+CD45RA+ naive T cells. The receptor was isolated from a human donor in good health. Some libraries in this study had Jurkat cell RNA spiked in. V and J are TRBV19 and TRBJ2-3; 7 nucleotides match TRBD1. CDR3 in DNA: TGTGCCAGTAGTATAGGAGAGAGGGGGCTAGGAGGTACGCAGTATTTT. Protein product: CASSIGERGLGGTQYF.